This T cell receptor beta chain appears in the sequencing data of a study of post-analysis software for immune sequencing data. Study background: The disease courses covered relapsing-remitting, secondary progressive and progressive-relapsing multiple sclerosis. Study conclusions and caveats: Same-batch samples co-clustered strongly by F measure. Significantly lower normalized Chao1 diversity was seen in multiple sclerosis patients than in controls. When patients were compared with controls, about five TRBV segments were more frequent, TRBV5-6, TRBV5-1 and TRBV20-1 among them.

Included in the TCR beta cDNA libraries were unique molecular identifiers. Input populations of roughly 1 to 11 million T cells gave rise to around 480,000 cDNA molecules. TCRdb re-called the PCR reads through MiXCR, storing one row per CDR3 protein. Of hundreds of thousands of distinct CDR3 sequences listed, over 30% are singletons. With V trimmed by 4 bases and J by 4 bases, 6 bases remained unmatched. CDR3 length equals 14 residues. The germline CDR1 and CDR2 sequences are SGDLS and YYNGEE. This clonotype was recorded many times. Its antigen remains unidentified. The TCR sequence derives from a girl under 10 years old with multiple sclerosis. Source material: blood. This rearrangement joins TRBV9 to TRBJ2-5; 8 bases match TRBD1. This chain's CDR3 is CASSFGQGPETQYF. The CDR3 DNA follows: TGTGCCAGCAGCTTTGGACAGGGACCAGAGACCCAGTACTTC. Drawing the rest from reference TRBV9 and TRBJ2-5, the complete variable domain is DSGVTQTPKHLITATGQRVTLRCSPRSGDLSVYWYQQSLDQGLQFLIQYYNGEERAKGNILERFSAQQFPDLHSELNLSSLELGDSALYFCASSFGQGPETQYFGPGTRLLVL.